This TCR beta chain comes out of a study of cytotoxic CD8 clonotypes in ibrutinib-treated CLL. TCR beta libraries used 1.5 to 2 micrograms of DNA from cryopreserved PBMCs. Sequencing was designed to attain a depth spanning 1 in 200,000 to 1 in 1 million T cells. TCRdb keeps only in-frame clones here, not all; method: immunoSEQ multiplex PCR. The sample records 160,000 or so clones, 84% being singletons. Points on this clone: Its antigen remains unknown.

The study's findings and limits: Public clonotypes occurred uncommonly; on treatment, they contracted or remained stable.

J was trimmed by 5 bases and V by 4 bases; bases with no gene match: 5. This CDR3 contains 16 residues. Germline CDR1 is KGHSH and CDR2 is LQKENI. The TCR sequence derives from a human donor with chronic lymphocytic leukemia. The V gene is TRBV18, the J gene TRBJ2-1; 13 bases line up with TRBD2. The source was PBMCs, collected after 24 months of ibrutinib treatment. The CDR3 sequence is CASSQLAGGKNNEQFF. Here the CDR3 DNA reads TGTGCCAGCTCACAACTAGCGGGAGGGAAAAACAATGAGCAGTTCTTC.